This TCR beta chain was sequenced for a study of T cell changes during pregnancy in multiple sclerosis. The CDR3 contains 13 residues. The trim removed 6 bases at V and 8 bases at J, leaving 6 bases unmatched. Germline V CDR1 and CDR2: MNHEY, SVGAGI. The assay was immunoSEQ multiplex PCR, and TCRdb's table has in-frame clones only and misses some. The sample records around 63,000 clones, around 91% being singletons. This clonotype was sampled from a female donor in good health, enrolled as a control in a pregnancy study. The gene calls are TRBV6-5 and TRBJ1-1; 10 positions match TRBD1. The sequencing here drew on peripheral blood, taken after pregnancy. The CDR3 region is CASRSDRGPEAFF. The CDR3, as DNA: TGTGCCAGCAGATCCGACAGGGGGCCGGAAGCTTTCTTT.